This note documents a single T cell receptor (beta chain) sequence. Its antigen remains unidentified. No base quality values were provided; no much bigger clone lies one nucleotide off. Since whole blood was used without any cell fractionation, the repertoire reflected all peripheral T cells in unsorted form. As controls, ten healthy donors without infection were sampled, and four of the ten donors were sampled a second time three to four months later. For RNA extraction, about 2.3 ml of peripheral blood was collected into Tempus tubes. The TURBO-DNase kit was used to remove leftover genomic DNA, and GLOBINclear was used to deplete globin mRNA. CDR1 and CDR2 are read off the germline V gene as LGHNA and YNFKEQ. From cysteine to phenylalanine, the CDR3 is 15 amino acids long. The retained sequence is limited to the CDR3, 45 bases, with the frame set at the first base. The entry originates in a study of HIV-infected patients and healthy controls (dated by TCRdb to the mid-2010s). Describing the broader study: The study asked whether deep sequencing of the TCR repertoire from small blood samples of HIV patients could detect immune perturbation and reconstitution. Findings and caveats that apply to the study as a whole: Only sixteen HIV-infected individuals were processed, which the authors considered a major limit on how widely the findings apply. HIV-infected repertoires had significantly higher mean Gini indices than controls, possibly reflecting oligoclonality. Compared with untreated HIV+ repertoires, healthy control repertoires had roughly threefold more distinct CDR3s and higher Shannon diversity. The study cohorts differed slightly in age and sex profile, but those differences did not account for the observed differences in diversity. The use of whole blood limited sequencing depth and precluded separation of the dynamics of distinct T-cell subpopulations. The apparent post-therapy recovery of the Gini index in HIV-infected patients was not reproduced in size-matched repertoire data. The pairing of alpha and beta chains was not determined in the samples. Differing numbers of distinct sequences in patients and controls hindered comparison, and size-matching assigned excessive weight to rare events in the HIV-infected data. MAIT cell alpha-chain CDR3s were found at high frequency in healthy controls but were severely depleted in HIV+ repertoires. During therapy, a significant decrease in frequency was seen for HIV-associated CDR3s, whereas no significant change was found for CMV-associated CDR3s, although most of them became more frequent. HLA typing of donors was not performed in the study. Both the Jaccard index and the count of highly shared sequences showed that healthy controls shared more CDR3s between individuals than HIV+ patients did. Significantly different mean usage between HIV-infected patients and controls was observed for eight alpha and eight beta V genes.

500 ng RNA was reverse transcribed with SuperScript III using primers against the alpha and beta constant regions. Alpha and beta chain libraries were generated separately via chain-specific third strand synthesis with multiplexing indices. The protocol used a single primer pair to amplify all rearrangements within a chain, which avoided primer bias, and attached molecular barcodes to each cDNA molecule. The SP2 sequencing primer site and a random hexamer were carried on a 5' RACE adapter, to which purified cDNA was joined by T4 RNA Ligase 1. Second strand synthesis was primed from the SP2 site with Phusion polymerase, using slow temperature ramps to favor optimal annealing. Joined together, two random hexamer sequences that had both been added before amplification formed the 12-nucleotide barcode of each molecule. P5 and P7 adapter elements plus a second index were added in a short first PCR, which was followed by a 23-cycle amplification PCR with P5s and P7 primers. In total the libraries went through roughly 27 PCR cycles, after which the libraries were quantified on a Qubit, sized on a Bioanalyzer, and diluted to approximately 4.2 nM. The normalized libraries were sequenced on an Illumina MiSeq using 2 x 250 paired-end kits. Into around 9.5 ul Tris-Cl, the reverse transcription reactions were eluted following cleanup on MinElute columns. The adapter ligations were run for 20 to 25 hours at 16 degrees C, and AMPure XP beads at a 1:1 ratio were afterwards used to clean them. In the source study's methods: Demultiplexed FASTQ files were processed with a modified Decombinator that output V, J, insert and barcode information. Any sequence that shared a barcode yet differed from the dominant sequence was discarded as an error, and the number of original cDNA molecules was estimated by counting barcodes clustered at Levenshtein distance 3. For downstream analyses, the R packages ineq, vegan, igraph and RCytoscape were used, along with IMGT nomenclature and CDR3 definitions. V gene usage was calculated across distinct sequences, with every TCR tallied a single time to avoid skew from clonal expansion. Similarity networks connected unique CDR3 amino acid sequences within a donor whenever two sequences differed by a single Levenshtein edit. The authors compiled published HIV-specific CDR3s (more than 90 alpha, roughly 650 beta) and CMV-specific CDR3s (approximately 13 alpha, fewer than 300 beta) and searched for them in the repertoires. It was shown by random subsampling to size-matched repertoires that the decreased diversity of patients was not caused by their lower sequence numbers. TCRdb took the public reads, trimmed them with fastp at Q25, ran MiXCR for clone calling and kept in-frame beta chains. Rows are combined by CDR3 protein, so each entry shows the most common genes and DNA. For this entry, the V and J calls and clone size follow TCRdb and not the study's own pipeline. Here the sample has over 15,000 distinct CDR3 sequences; approximately 9% occur a single time. Together, the top ten hold roughly 2.7% of the sample.

Input material: blood. The sequence came from an adult in good health. Here the chain combines TRBV4-2 and TRBJ1-6, with 7 bases in between that match TRBD1. The DNA sequence follows: TGTGCGTTCGGGGATTACGGGACAGAAAATTCACCCCTCCACTTT. Translated, this is CAFGDYGTENSPLHF.